What follows are 16 T cell receptor beta chains derived from one specimen sequenced in a study of shared clonotypes between healthy human individuals. Sequencing was performed with immunoSEQ multiplex PCR; in TCRdb, only in-frame clones are kept and a portion is missing. Found here are over 150,000 clones, around 63% of them singletons; the top ten hold about 10%. Sample: memory CD4+ T cells sorted from blood. As for subset: CD45RA-negative fraction. The receptors shown here come from a man in his thirties or forties in good health.

The chain couples TRBV7-9 to TRBJ1-1; 7 nucleotides align to TRBD1. The trim removed 5 bases at V and 0 bases at J, leaving 3 bases unmatched. The CDR3 is made up of 14 amino acids. Germline V gene sequence: CDR1 SEHNR, CDR2 FQNEAQ (reference sequence). CDR3 residues: CASSPGGLNTEAFF. In DNA, the CDR3 is TGTGCCAGCAGCCCAGGGGGTCTGAACACTGAAGCTTTCTTT.

This chain uses TRBV7-2 with TRBJ2-2, with 7 nucleotides matching TRBD2. Germline V gives CDR1 SGHTA, CDR2 FQGNSA. Losses at the gene ends were 1 base for V and 3 bases for J; bases not matched to a gene: 5. CDR3 length: 16 amino acids. The CDR3 spells CASSLGGRAYTGELFF. The CDR3 DNA is TGTGCCAGCAGCTTAGGAGGGAGGGCATACACCGGGGAGCTGTTTTTT.

This clone showed up just a few times. The V call is TRBV27, the J call TRBJ2-7, with 9 nucleotides matching TRBD2. The CDR3 runs 14 residues. Trimming took 2 bases from V and 9 from J; bases not matched to a gene: 8. Germline V gene data show CDR1 as MNHEY and CDR2 as SMNVEV (reference sequence). CDR3 coding DNA: TGTGCCAGCAGTTTACGGCGGGAGGGCCTCGGGCAGTACTTC. Translated, it gives CASSLRREGLGQYF.

The chain is built from TRBV6-6 and TRBJ2-2; D might be TRBD1 or TRBD2, each matching 5 bases. Trimming took off 8 bases at V and 0 bases at J, with 10 bases between the two ends. Germline V gives CDR1 MNHNY, CDR2 SVGAGI (reference sequence). The length of the CDR3 is 14 residues. CDR3 residues: CASGGTANTGELFF. Here the CDR3 DNA reads TGTGCCAGCGGGGGTACAGCGAACACCGGGGAGCTGTTTTTT.

J is TRBJ1-5 and V is TRBV28; TRBD1 matches at 9 bases. Germline loops: CDR1 MDHEN, CDR2 SYDVKM. The V and J ends lost 8 bases and 3 bases, in that order; junction bases with no gene match: 8. CDR3 size: 15 residues. The CDR3 DNA is TGTGCCAGCCAGACAGGGGGGGTGAACAATCAGCCCCAGCATTTT. Encoded protein: CASQTGGVNNQPQHF.

The J gene is TRBJ1-5, the V gene TRBV2; D gene unclear. Trimming pared 3 bases from V and 7 bases from J, leaving 7 bases between. The germline gives CDR1 SNHLY, CDR2 FYNNEI. The CDR3 runs to 12 residues. CDR3 DNA: TGTGCCAGCAGTGACTCCCGGCAGCCCCAGCATTTT. This sequence encodes CASSDSRQPQHF.

Comment on this clone: A single base separates this from a much larger clone, so it may be a read error. The chain has TRBV5-4 and TRBJ2-7, with 10 positions matching TRBD1. The CDR3 contains 14 residues. Per the germline V gene, CDR1 is SGHNT and CDR2 is YYREEE (reference sequence). V dropped 0 bases and J dropped 4; count of bases not matched to a gene: 1. CDR3 protein: CASSLGGQGYEQYF. In DNA form, the CDR3 reads TGTGCCAGCAGCTTGGGGGGACAGGGGTACGAGCAGTACTTC.

The chain couples TRBV7-9 to TRBJ1-2; 7 bases align to TRBD1. This CDR3 is 14 amino acids long. Trimming at V came to 1 base and at J to 7 bases, leaving 6 bases not matched to a gene. Germline lookup yields CDR1 SEHNR and CDR2 FQNEAQ (reference sequence). The CDR3 sequence: CASSLGQGYFGYTF. CDR3 coding DNA: TGTGCCAGCAGCTTAGGACAGGGTTACTTTGGCTACACCTTC. Together with reference TRBV7-9 and TRBJ1-2, the CDR3 gives the full variable domain: DTGVSQNPRHKITKRGQNVTFRCDPISEHNRLYWYRQTLGQGPEFLTYFQNEAQLEKSRLLSDRFSAERPKGSFSTLEIQRTEQGDSAMYLCASSLGQGYFGYTFGSGTRLTVV.

This clone has just one count. V usage is TRBV28 and J usage is TRBJ1-5; possible D gene TRBD1, 6 bases. The V end lost 5 bases, the J end lost 0 bases, and 11 bases lay between the germline ends. The CDR3 has 15 amino acids. Germline CDR1 reads MDHEN; CDR2 reads SYDVKM. The chain's CDR3 is CASSTGPHSNQPQHF. In DNA, the CDR3 is TGTGCCAGCAGTACAGGGCCGCATAGCAATCAGCCCCAGCATTTT.

The chain is built from TRBV5-1 and TRBJ2-3, with 9 bases that match TRBD2. J lost 4 bases, V lost 0 bases, and 6 bases had no gene match. CDR3 length: 16 amino acids. Germline loops: CDR1 SGHRS, CDR2 YFSETQ. For the CDR3, the DNA is TGCGCCAGCAGCTTGGACCGGGCGGGAGGGGCAGATACGCAGTATTTT. This gives the protein CASSLDRAGGADTQYF.

This chain connects TRBV5-1 to TRBJ1-4; D unresolved. Germline V gene data show CDR1 as SGHRS and CDR2 as YFSETQ. This CDR3 is 13 amino acids long. With 1 base removed from V and 8 bases from J, the gap between germline ends came to 9 bases. CDR3 bases: TGCGCCAGCAGCTTGACTCCCGGGGAAAAACTGTTTTTT. This translates into CASSLTPGEKLFF.

This clone was picked up a small number of times. V usage is TRBV7-9 and J usage is TRBJ2-7; D call uncertain. The CDR3 spans 11 residues. Trimming took 5 bases from V and 7 from J, leaving 9 bases between them. The germline V gene has CDR1 SEHNR and CDR2 FQNEAQ (reference sequence). In DNA form, the CDR3 reads TGTGCCAGCAGCCTCTTCGGAGAGCAGTACTTC. Its translation: CASSLFGEQYF.

Written as DNA, the CDR3 is TGTGCCAGCACGGGGGGAGGGACCCAGTACTTC. Encoded protein: CASTGGGTQYF. J is TRBJ2-5 and V is TRBV6-5; 7 bases map to TRBD2. The CDR3 totals 11 residues. Germline V gives CDR1 MNHEY, CDR2 SVGAGI. Trimming removed 7 bases from V and 7 bases from J; junction bases left unmatched: 3.

Remarks on this clone: The junction and the germline gene differ at one end; a read error may be behind it. The J gene is TRBJ2-5, the V gene TRBV11-2; D is perhaps TRBD2 (5 bases). CDR1 is SGHAT and CDR2 is FQNNGV in the germline V gene. The CDR3 has 15 residues. The CDR3 region has the DNA TGTGCCAGCAGCTTAGGGTTCGACAAGGGCGTTGGGAGTGACTTC. Translating it yields CASSLGFDKGVGSDF.

The rearrangement joins TRBV21-1 to TRBJ2-3; the table calls TRBD2, which could not be checked here. TRBV21-1 is marked as a pseudogene. CDR3 length: 16 amino acids. The CDR3 DNA is TGTGCCAGCAGCAGCGGGAACCAACGGGGCACAGATACGCAGTATTTT. Protein: CASSSGNQRGTDTQYF.

The rearrangement uses TRBV11-2 and TRBJ2-7; 8 positions match TRBD1. This CDR3 is built from 14 residues. V dropped 4 bases and J dropped 3; count of bases not matched to a gene: 5. Germline V lookup: CDR1 SGHAT, CDR2 FQNNGV. The CDR3 loop reads CASSSDRANYEQYF. The DNA of the CDR3 is TGTGCCAGCAGCTCGGACAGGGCGAACTACGAGCAGTACTTC. Supplemented by reference TRBV11-2 and TRBJ2-7, the full variable domain reads EAGVAQSPRYKIIEKRQSVAFWCNPISGHATLYWYQQILGQGPKLLIQFQNNGVVDDSQLPKDRFSAERLKGVDSTLKIQPAKLEDSAVYLCASSSDRANYEQYFGPGTRLTVT.